These T cell receptor beta chains were read from a single sample in a study of T cells in Graves' hyperthyroidism and ophthalmopathy. Each CDR3 protein is one row after TCRdb ran MiXCR on the multiplex PCR reads. The sample records a few hundred thousand distinct CDR3 sequences, around 20% being singletons. Sequencing used blood. The receptors come from a middle-aged man with Graves' hyperthyroidism. CDR3s include the opening cysteine and the closing phenylalanine or tryptophan. Each record gives: J gene, clone size, D gene, V gene, CDR3 protein, CDR3 DNA. The D gene is left open where the match is weak. Where a row states a size, it is once, few, many or the class of an expanded clone; other rows omit it.

TRBJ1-1	NA	TRBD1	TRBV6-5	CASSYSRTGVNTEAFF	TGTGCCAGCAGTTACTCTCGGACAGGGGTGAACACTGAAGCTTTCTTT
TRBJ2-7	NA	NA	TRBV11-2	CASSPIAASSYEQYF	TGTGCCAGCAGCCCTATAGCGGCTAGCTCCTACGAGCAGTACTTC
TRBJ2-3	many	TRBD2	TRBV7-2	CASSWLAGGLTDTQYF	TGTGCCAGCAGCTGGCTAGCGGGGGGGCTCACAGATACGCAGTATTTT
TRBJ2-5	many	NA	TRBV7-9	CASRTGGEETQYF	TGTGCCAGCAGGACCGGCGGGGAAGAGACCCAGTACTTC
TRBJ2-7	many	TRBD2	TRBV13	CASSSWTSGSSYEQYF	TGTGCCAGCAGCTCCTGGACTAGCGGAAGCTCCTACGAGCAGTACTTC
TRBJ2-3	NA	TRBD2	TRBV5-1	CASSKYSGTSGGSTDTQYF	TGCGCCAGCAGCAAATACTCCGGGACTAGCGGGGGAAGCACAGATACGCAGTATTTT
TRBJ2-2	many	NA	TRBV24-1	CATSDLRAGELFF	TGTGCCACCAGTGACCTGAGGGCCGGGGAGCTGTTTTTT
TRBJ2-2	many	TRBD2	TRBV11-2	CASSLDSGGNTGELFF	TGTGCCAGCAGCTTAGATAGCGGGGGGAACACCGGGGAGCTGTTTTTT
TRBJ2-4	many	NA	TRBV30	CAWSIGPNIQYF	TGTGCCTGGAGTATCGGGCCGAACATTCAGTACTTC
TRBJ1-5	NA	NA	TRBV20-1	CSATAGGRGQPQHF	TGCAGTGCTACCGCGGGGGGGCGCGGTCAGCCCCAGCATTTT
TRBJ2-3	many	TRBD2	TRBV11-1	CASHLAGVTSTDTQYF	TGTGCCAGCCACCTAGCGGGGGTTACTAGCACAGATACGCAGTATTTT
TRBJ1-1	many	NA	TRBV2	CASTRDTVNTEAFF	TGTGCCAGCACCAGGGACACGGTGAACACTGAAGCTTTCTTT
TRBJ1-4	many	TRBD1	TRBV20-1	CSARPRGGEKLFF	TGCAGTGCTAGACCCAGGGGGGGCGAAAAACTGTTTTTT
TRBJ1-6	many	NA	TRBV7-2	CASSLLSLDGLSYNSPLHF	TGTGCCAGCAGCTTATTGAGTTTGGACGGCCTCTCCTATAATTCACCCCTCCACTTT
TRBJ2-4	many	NA	TRBV28	CASSSLDIQYF	TGTGCCAGCAGTTCCCTGGACATTCAGTACTTC
TRBJ1-3	many	NA	TRBV4-3	CASSQDWFSGNTIYF	TGCGCCAGCAGCCAAGATTGGTTCTCTGGAAACACCATATATTTT
TRBJ1-5	many	TRBD1	TRBV30	CAWSVRGTGDQPQHF	TGTGCCTGGAGTGTAAGGGGGACAGGGGATCAGCCCCAGCATTTT
TRBJ2-3	many	NA	TRBV20-1	CSASQNSRADTQYF	TGCAGTGCTTCCCAGAATTCTAGGGCAGATACGCAGTATTTT
TRBJ2-1	NA	TRBD2	TRBV20-1	CSARGLAGNEQFF	TGCAGTGCTAGAGGACTAGCGGGCAATGAGCAGTTCTTC
TRBJ1-6	many	TRBD1	TRBV7-3	CASSLQGRNSPLHF	TGTGCCAGCAGCCTACAGGGGCGGAATTCACCCCTCCACTTT
TRBJ2-2	NA	NA	TRBV5-1	CASSQSHSGTGELFF	TGCGCCAGCAGCCAATCTCATTCGGGCACCGGGGAGCTGTTTTTT
TRBJ1-1	many	TRBD1	TRBV7-9	CASSLGQGEDTEAFF	TGTGCCAGCAGCCTAGGACAGGGGGAGGACACTGAAGCTTTCTTT
TRBJ1-1	many	NA	TRBV7-2	CASSLVDNSRVFF	TGTGCCAGCAGCTTAGTTGATAACTCGAGGGTTTTCTTT
TRBJ1-2	many	NA	TRBV7-2	CASRLPRQENYGYTF	TGTGCCAGCCGACTCCCCCGACAGGAGAACTATGGCTACACCTTC
TRBJ2-7	NA	NA	TRBV11-1	CASSLTNSYEQYF	TGTGCCAGCAGCCTTACAAACTCCTACGAGCAGTACTTC
TRBJ1-1	NA	NA	TRBV6-1	CASSHRGVNTEAFF	TGTGCCAGCAGCCACCGGGGGGTGAACACTGAAGCTTTCTTT
TRBJ2-7	NA	TRBD2	TRBV19	CASSIAPLGGEQYF	TGTGCCAGTAGTATAGCCCCTTTGGGGGGGGAGCAGTACTTC
TRBJ1-6	many	NA	TRBV30	CALDRRGTYNSPLHF	TGTGCCCTGGATAGGCGGGGGACCTATAATTCACCCCTCCACTTT
TRBJ2-3	many	NA	TRBV7-3	CASSRGSHPTDTQYF	TGTGCCAGCTCCCGCGGATCCCACCCCACAGATACGCAGTATTTT